This TCR beta chain is drawn from a study of T cell repertoires in cytomegalovirus infection. About the study: An indication of both CMV infection and matching HLA type came from public TCR beta signatures. General observations from the study: HLA-C-restricted CMV-specific TCR beta clonotypes prevailed in the ex vivo response. CMV carriers having the relevant HLA were flagged by cumulative public TCR beta family frequency.

This clonotype was picked up many times. Its antigen is undetermined. TCRdb redid the calling of the reads with MiXCR, one entry per CDR3 protein. The sample has approximately 730,000 distinct CDR3 sequences; about 30% are singletons. This CDR3 region has 13 residues. The germline V and J ends were trimmed by 2 bases and 3 bases, with 7 bases remaining between them. Germline CDR1 SGHTA, CDR2 FQGNSA. Here the sequenced sample was cultured PBMCs, taken from culture after CMV antigen stimulation. The V call is TRBV7-2, the J call TRBJ2-5; no clear D. The clonotype was recovered from a human donor in good health (CMV status not recorded). Some clones in this sample may be carry-over from other donors' samples. In nucleotides, the CDR3 is TGTGCCAGCAGCTTAAGAAGTGAAGAGACCCAGTACTTC. It yields the protein CASSLRSEETQYF.